Below are 28 T cell receptor beta chains sequenced from a single sample in a study of regulatory T cells in long-lasting Graves disease. The time point is: newly diagnosed GD, antithyroid drugs for less than 3 months. The TCR library was made from RNA that had been extracted from PBMCs in TRIzol. Combining iRepertoire HTBI primers with Arm-PCR of CDR3 regions, the authors built TCR beta libraries. Each CDR3 protein is one row after TCRdb ran MiXCR on the multiplex PCR reads. The data contain 350,000 to 500,000 distinct CDR3 sequences, 16% of them singletons. These data also featured in a second study, about T cells in Graves' hyperthyroidism and ophthalmopathy.

Sample: peripheral blood mononuclear cells (PBMCs), taken at new diagnosis, from a patient treated with antithyroid drugs. The receptors were gathered from a woman aged 25 to 39 with Graves disease.

This clonotype has at least ten counts. The rearrangement uses TRBV28 and TRBJ1-5; no clear D gene. V shed 2 bases and J shed 2 bases, with 10 bases lying between them. Germline CDR1 is MDHEN and CDR2 is SYDVKM. The CDR3 has 15 amino acids. CDR3 sequence reads: CASSLPGWGNQPQHF. In DNA, the CDR3 is TGTGCCAGCAGTTTACCGGGGTGGGGCAATCAGCCCCAGCATTTT.

This clonotype was observed a handful of times. The chain has TRBV20-1 and TRBJ2-6; D gene ambiguous. The germline V gene has CDR1 DFQATT and CDR2 SNEGSKA (reference sequence). The length of the CDR3 is 13 residues. Trimming removed 3 bases at V and 1 base at J, with 4 bases between. The CDR3 region is CSARASGANVLTF. The DNA of the CDR3 is TGCAGTGCTAGGGCTTCTGGGGCCAACGTCCTGACTTTC.

This clonotype was recorded many times. J is TRBJ2-2 and V is TRBV11-2, with D possibly being TRBD1 (5 bases). The CDR3 runs to 17 residues. Looked up from germline, CDR1 is SGHAT and CDR2 is FQNNGV. V was clipped by 5 bases and J by 0 bases, with 16 bases between them. The CDR3 region has the DNA TGTGCCAGCAGCGTTACCGTAGGGGCCACGAACACCGGGGAGCTGTTTTTT. Translated, it gives CASSVTVGATNTGELFF.

The sample holds a few counts of this clonotype. The chain carries TRBV12-5 and TRBJ2-4, with 8 nucleotides matching TRBD1. The CDR3 is 17 residues long. Trimming took 7 bases from V and 0 from J; bases not matched to a gene: 11. Germline-derived CDR1 and CDR2 are LGHNT and FRNRAP. The CDR3 DNA follows: TGTGCTAGTGCACCCCGGCGGGACAGGCTAGCCAAAAACATTCAGTACTTC. Amino acids: CASAPRRDRLAKNIQYF. The full variable domain, its missing parts supplied by reference TRBV12-5 and TRBJ2-4, is DARVTQTPRHKVTEMGQEVTMRCQPILGHNTVFWYRQTMMQGLELLAYFRNRAPLDDSGMPKDRFSAEMPDATLATLKIQPSEPRDSAVYFCASAPRRDRLAKNIQYFGAGTRLSVL.

This chain joins TRBV12-5 and TRBJ1-2; 7 bases agree with TRBD1. The J segment lost 2 bases and the V segment lost 0 bases, leaving 15 bases of the junction unmatched. Germline V gene lookup returns CDR1 LGHNT and CDR2 FRNRAP. This CDR3 has 19 residues. The CDR3 spells CASGLVHGTASPLNYGYTF. CDR3 nucleotide sequence: TGTGCTAGTGGTTTGGTACACGGGACAGCTTCACCTTTAAACTATGGCTACACCTTC.

This clonotype was observed at least ten times. This chain connects TRBV6-1 to TRBJ2-1; tentative D call: TRBD2 (6 bases). V lost 5 bases, J lost 3 bases, and 8 bases lay in between. The CDR3 has 13 amino acids. Germline V gene lookup returns CDR1 MNHNS and CDR2 SASEGT. This CDR3 reads CASSKDYYNEQFF. DNA of the CDR3: TGTGCCAGCAGTAAGGACTACTACAATGAGCAGTTCTTC.

This chain connects TRBV25-1 to TRBJ2-5; no clear D gene. The CDR3 contains 18 residues. V dropped 3 bases and J dropped 2 bases, with 22 bases sitting between them. CDR1 MGHDK and CDR2 SYGVNS come from the germline V gene. CDR3 DNA: TGTGCCAGCAGTGATTTCTTCCTTGGCGAACGACCACAAGAGACCCAGTACTTC. It is translated as CASSDFFLGERPQETQYF.

This clonotype was recorded many times. This chain uses TRBV20-1 with TRBJ2-7; 10 nucleotides match TRBD1. The trim removed 5 bases at V and 6 bases at J, leaving 16 bases unmatched. This CDR3 comprises 16 residues. CDR1 is DFQATT, CDR2 SNEGSKA, per germline (reference sequence). The CDR3 region has the DNA TGCAGTGCTGGGGACAGGGGTAATGTGAAAATATTCGAGCAGTACTTC. The encoded protein is CSAGDRGNVKIFEQYF.

This clonotype has a count of ten or more. The junction shows a germline mismatch at one end, possibly a read error. J is TRBJ2-3 and V is TRBV18; TRBD1 aligns across 7 bases. The CDR3 has 14 residues. Germline CDR1 KGHSH, CDR2 LQKENI. The CDR3 DNA reads as TGCGCCAGCAGCCCCAGGGGGTACACAGATACGCAGTATTTT. Residues: CASSPRGYTDTQYF.

As for this clonotype: This sequence is one base from a far larger clone and is likely a read error. The chain combines TRBV7-2 with TRBJ2-3; D remains ambiguous. CDR1 is SGHTA and CDR2 is FQGNSA in the germline V gene. The CDR3 runs 17 residues. V dropped 4 bases and J dropped 0 bases, with 17 bases sitting between them. CDR3 amino acids: CASSWGHEPASTDTQYF. The CDR3 DNA reads TGTGCCAGCAGCTGGGGTCACGAACCAGCTAGCACAGATACGCAGTATTTT.

This clonotype appeared many times. The chain uses TRBV3-1 and TRBJ1-2; D ambiguous. V was pared by 4 bases and J by 4 bases, with 10 bases between. This CDR3 comprises 13 residues. Germline V gene lookup returns CDR1 LGHDT and CDR2 YNNKEL (reference sequence). CDR3 sequence: CASSPERSYGYTF. For the CDR3, the DNA is TGTGCCAGCAGCCCTGAAAGGTCCTATGGCTACACCTTC.

The chain joins TRBV7-9 to TRBJ1-5, with D hard to call. Germline assignment: CDR1 SEHNR and CDR2 FQNEAQ (reference sequence). V lost 3 bases to trimming and J lost 4 bases, with 13 bases between them. There are 15 residues in the CDR3. In DNA, the CDR3 is TGTGCCAGCAGCTTGGGAAATAGTTGGAATCAGCCCCAGCATTTT. As protein: CASSLGNSWNQPQHF.

This clonotype was seen many times. In DNA form, the CDR3 reads TGTGCCAGCCGTACGAGCGGTGAAGCTTTCTTT. Translated: CASRTSGEAFF. The chain uses TRBV28 and TRBJ1-1; no definite D call. This CDR3 is 11 amino acids long. The germline V gene encodes CDR1 MDHEN and CDR2 SYDVKM. V shed 8 bases and J shed 7 bases, with 11 bases lying between them.

The V gene is TRBV6-1, the J gene TRBJ2-7, with 12 bases fitting TRBD2. The J segment lost 7 bases and the V segment lost 6 bases, leaving 13 bases of the junction unmatched. The CDR3 covers 16 residues. Germline-derived CDR1 and CDR2 are MNHNS and SASEGT. In DNA, the CDR3 is TGTGCCAGCAGGCAGGGGACTAGCGGGCGGCGGGGTGAGCAGTACTTC. Translated, it gives CASRQGTSGRRGEQYF.

This clonotype was counted at least ten times. This chain uses TRBV18 with TRBJ2-1, with D maybe TRBD2 (6 bases). The CDR3 contains 15 residues. Trimming took off 5 bases at V and 5 bases at J, with 16 bases between the two ends. Germline V gives CDR1 KGHSH, CDR2 LQKENI. The CDR3 DNA follows: TGTGCCAGCTCAAATGTCGGAGGGGCCGACAATGAGCAGTTCTTC. Protein sequence: CASSNVGGADNEQFF.

The chain links TRBV10-3 to TRBJ2-1, with 11 bases aligning to TRBD1. The CDR3 totals 15 residues. V trimming: 9 bases; J trimming: 0 bases; junction bases outside the gene matches: 4. Germline V gives CDR1 ENHRY, CDR2 SYGVKD. CDR3 protein: CAIGQGATSYNEQFF. CDR3 nucleotides: TGTGCCATAGGACAGGGGGCCACCTCCTACAATGAGCAGTTCTTC.

The chain is built from TRBV5-1 and TRBJ2-1; D is perhaps TRBD2 (5 bases). The V end lost 0 bases, the J end lost 4 bases, and 14 bases lay between the germline ends. The CDR3 covers 16 residues. CDR1 SGHRS and CDR2 YFSETQ come from the germline V gene. CDR3 bases: TGCGCCAGCAGCTTGGCCGGCGAGGGCCTATACAATGAGCAGTTCTTC. Its translation: CASSLAGEGLYNEQFF.

The rearrangement uses TRBV15 and TRBJ2-2; possibly TRBD1 for D (6 bases). The CDR3 spans 14 residues. Germline CDR1 reads LNHNV; CDR2 reads YYDKDF (reference sequence). With 9 bases removed from V and 4 bases from J, the gap between germline ends came to 15 bases. The CDR3, as DNA: TGTGCCACACACTTGGGGGCGAGCACCGGGGAGCTGTTTTTT. Translated, it gives CATHLGASTGELFF.

There are a few counts of this clonotype. The CDR3: CASSLGSATGQETQYF. In DNA form, the CDR3 reads TGTGCCAGCAGCTTAGGATCGGCGACAGGCCAAGAGACCCAGTACTTC. This chain joins TRBV5-5 and TRBJ2-5; the D gene is possibly TRBD1 (6 bases). The V gene's germline CDR1 is SGHKS and CDR2 YYEKEE (reference sequence). CDR3 length equals 16 residues. Trimming took off 2 bases at V and 1 base at J, with 15 bases between the two ends.

This clonotype was seen many times. This rearrangement joins TRBV20-1 to TRBJ2-7, with D tentatively TRBD2 (7 bases). The CDR3 is made up of 16 amino acids. Trimming pared 3 bases from V and 3 bases from J, leaving 21 bases between. CDR1 is DFQATT, CDR2 SNEGSKA, per germline (reference sequence). CDR3 protein: CSASPPGGRVVYEQYF. In nucleotides, the CDR3 is TGCAGTGCTAGCCCCCCCGGGGGGCGGGTGGTCTACGAGCAGTACTTC.

This chain joins TRBV5-5 and TRBJ1-5; D gene uncertain. Trimming took off 4 bases at V and 4 bases at J, with 12 bases between the two ends. Germline V gene lookup returns CDR1 SGHKS and CDR2 YYEKEE (reference sequence). CDR3 length: 14 residues. CDR3 nucleotides: TGTGCCAGCAGCAGTAGGGCTTTTAATCAGCCCCAGCATTTT. Protein: CASSSRAFNQPQHF.

This clonotype was counted a few times. The chain recombines TRBV6-1 with TRBJ2-5; D possibly corresponds to TRBD2 (7 bases). The CDR3 length is 13 residues. V lost 10 bases and J lost 5, with 17 bases in between. Germline V gene lookup returns CDR1 MNHNS and CDR2 SASEGT. In DNA form, the CDR3 reads TGTGCCACCGAGACGGGGGGCCGGGAGACCCAGTACTTC. It encodes CATETGGRETQYF.

The gene calls are TRBV5-8 and TRBJ2-2, with D unclear. V lost 6 bases and J lost 6, with 12 bases in between. CDR1 and CDR2 from the germline V gene are SGHTS and YDEGEE. This CDR3 contains 13 residues. This CDR3 reads CASTPHGSGELFF. DNA of the CDR3: TGTGCCAGCACCCCCCACGGGTCCGGGGAGCTGTTTTTT.

This clonotype was seen repeatedly, ten times or more. This sequence joins TRBV30 and TRBJ1-2, with no clear D. Germline V gene sequence: CDR1 GTSNPN, CDR2 SVGIG (reference sequence). The CDR3 has 12 amino acids. V was clipped by 1 base and J by 3 bases, with 6 bases between them. Here the CDR3 reads CAWSAMDYGYTF. The CDR3 DNA reads as TGTGCCTGGAGTGCTATGGACTATGGCTACACCTTC.

This clonotype showed up just a few times. The genes are TRBV10-3 and TRBJ2-7; 7 bases match TRBD2. The V and J ends lost 10 bases and 3 bases, in that order; junction bases with no gene match: 12. Per the germline V gene, CDR1 is ENHRY and CDR2 is SYGVKD. The CDR3 consists of 14 residues. The CDR3 protein is CATRVGTTGYEQYF. The DNA for the CDR3 is TGTGCCACCAGAGTCGGGACTACTGGCTACGAGCAGTACTTC.

This clonotype was detected ten times or more. The rearrangement joins TRBV7-8 to TRBJ2-5; 7 bases are a match to TRBD2. V dropped 5 bases and J dropped 2; count of bases not matched to a gene: 8. The germline gives CDR1 SGHVS, CDR2 FQNEAQ. The CDR3 is made up of 15 amino acids. CDR3 loop: CASSKTSFSQETQYF. Written as DNA, the CDR3 is TGTGCCAGCAGCAAGACTAGCTTTTCACAAGAGACCCAGTACTTC.

This clonotype was seen many times. The rearrangement uses TRBV20-1 and TRBJ2-7, with D tentatively TRBD2 (6 bases). Looked up from germline, CDR1 is DFQATT and CDR2 is SNEGSKA (reference sequence). The CDR3 runs to 15 residues. CDR3 sequence: CSAPSVGYAGYEQYF. CDR3 DNA sequence: TGCAGCGCTCCGTCGGTGGGGTACGCGGGGTACGAGCAGTACTTC.

As regards this clonotype: This is likely an artifact of a read error, given a far larger clone one base away. CDR3 coding DNA: TGTGCCAGCAGTTACCTCGCCCGGACCCCTGACAATGAGCAGCTCTTC. Translating it yields CASSYLARTPDNEQLF. This chain links TRBV28 with TRBJ2-5; no clear D. Germline CDR1 MDHEN, CDR2 SYDVKM. The CDR3 spans 16 residues.